The rows below give T cell receptor beta chains drawn from one sample of a study of T-cell memory formation after mild COVID-19. From the 5' RACE reads, TCRdb called clonotypes with MiXCR, one entry per CDR3 protein. The sample contains roughly 240,000 distinct CDR3 sequences, 15% to 20% of which appear only once. Sequenced input: PBMCs or a T cell subset sorted from them (not recorded which). The source is a young man who had mild COVID-19 (a few samples of this study predate the infection). Cell type and time point are not known. Each CDR3 is given with its conserved first and last residue. The order of the fields is J gene, D gene, V gene, clone size, CDR3 DNA, CDR3 protein. A D gene is named only where the DNA matches it firmly. Where a row states a size, it is once, few, many or the class of an expanded clone; other rows omit it.

TRBJ2-1 TRBD2 TRBV6-2/TRBV6-3 - TGTGCCAGCGTTCCAGCGTGGGGGGGTTGGTCCTACAATGAGCAGTTCTTC CASVPAWGGWSYNEQFF
TRBJ2-1 - TRBV10-3 - TGTGCCATCACGCAGGGAGTTAACAATGAGCAGTTCTTC CAITQGVNNEQFF
TRBJ1-6 TRBD1 TRBV7-3 - TGTGCCAGCAGCACAGGGACAGGGGAGCCCCTCCACTTT CASSTGTGEPLHF
TRBJ2-2 - TRBV7-9 - TGTGCCAGCAGCTTAAAGGGGACGAACACCGGGGAGCTGTTTTTT CASSLKGTNTGELFF
TRBJ1-3 TRBD1 TRBV6-5 - TGTGCCAGCAGTACAGGGGTCGGAAACACCATATATTTT CASSTGVGNTIYF
TRBJ2-5 - TRBV20-1 - TGCAGTGCTAATTTCAGGGAGGAGACCCAGTACTTC CSANFREETQYF
TRBJ1-5 TRBD1 TRBV4-3 - TGCGCCAGCAGCCAAGAGACAGGGGAAAACAATCAGCCCCAGCATTTT CASSQETGENNQPQHF
TRBJ2-2 - TRBV7-9 few TGTGCCAGCAGCTGGTCCCCCGGGGAGCTGTTTTTT CASSWSPGELFF
TRBJ1-5 - TRBV27 - TGTGCCAGCAGTTTAAGGACGGGCCAGCCCCAGCATTTT CASSLRTGQPQHF
TRBJ1-5 TRBD1 TRBV4-1 many TGCGCCAGCAGCCTGCGACAGGGGTACCAGCCCCAGCATTTT CASSLRQGYQPQHF
TRBJ2-3 TRBD2 TRBV2 - TGTGCCAGCCCGGGGGGTCCAGGGGATACGCAGTATTTT CASPGGPGDTQYF
TRBJ1-1 - TRBV6-5 - TGTGCCAGCAGCGCAACTAAGGTGGGGAACACTGAAGCTTTCTTT CASSATKVGNTEAFF
TRBJ1-2 TRBD1 TRBV7-2 - TGTGCCAGCAGCTTATACCAGGGGGCGGAAAATGGCTACACCTTC CASSLYQGAENGYTF
TRBJ2-2 TRBD1 TRBV20-1 few TGCAGTGCTCTGGACAGGGGGAACACCGGGGAGCTGTTTTTT CSALDRGNTGELFF
TRBJ1-3 TRBD1 TRBV5-1 few TGCGCCAGCAGCGTGACAGGGAAATCTGGAAACACCATATATTTT CASSVTGKSGNTIYF
TRBJ2-6 TRBD1 TRBV6-6 - TGTGCCAGCGGAACCGGGACAGGGAACGTCCTGACTTTC CASGTGTGNVLTF
TRBJ2-4 - TRBV11-3 - TGTGCCAGCAGCCTGGGCGGCGAAAACATTCAGTACTTC CASSLGGENIQYF
TRBJ1-1 - TRBV2 few TGTGCCAGCAGTGAGGGTGTGGGGCAGGCCACTGAAGCTTTCTTT CASSEGVGQATEAFF
TRBJ1-2 TRBD1 TRBV5-1 - TGCGCCAGCAGCGCCCGAGGACAGGTGTCTTATGGCTACACCTTC CASSARGQVSYGYTF
TRBJ1-5 TRBD1 TRBV6-9 - TGTGCCAGCAGCCTTGGACAGGGACTCAATCAGCCCCAGCATTTT CASSLGQGLNQPQHF